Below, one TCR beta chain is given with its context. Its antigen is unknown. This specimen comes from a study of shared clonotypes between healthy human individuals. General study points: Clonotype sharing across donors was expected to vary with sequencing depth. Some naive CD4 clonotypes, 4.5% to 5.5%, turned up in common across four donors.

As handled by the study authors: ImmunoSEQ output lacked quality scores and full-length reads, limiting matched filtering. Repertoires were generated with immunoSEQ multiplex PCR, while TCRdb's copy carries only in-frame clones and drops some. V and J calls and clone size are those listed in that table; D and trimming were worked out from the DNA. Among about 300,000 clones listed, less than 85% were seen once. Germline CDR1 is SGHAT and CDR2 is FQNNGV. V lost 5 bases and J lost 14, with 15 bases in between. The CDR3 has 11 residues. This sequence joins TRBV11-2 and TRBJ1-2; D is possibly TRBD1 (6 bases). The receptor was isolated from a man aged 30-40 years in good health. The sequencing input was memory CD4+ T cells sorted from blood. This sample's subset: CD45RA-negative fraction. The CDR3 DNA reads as TGTGCCAGCAGCCCGCAAGGGGGGCTAACCTTC. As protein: CASSPQGGLTF.